The 8 T cell receptor beta chains reported below all come from one sample, sequenced in a study of shared clonotypes between healthy human individuals. Sequencing was performed with immunoSEQ multiplex PCR; in TCRdb, only in-frame clones are kept and a portion is missing. The sample contains 98,000 or so clones, more than 65% of which appear only once. Sequences were obtained from memory CD8+ T cells sorted from blood. As for subset: CD45RO+ cells pooled with CCR7-negative TemRA cells. Receptors were obtained from a woman in her 30s in good health.

The count of this clone is one. This chain uses TRBV19 with TRBJ2-1, with D tentatively TRBD1 or TRBD2 (6 bases each). CDR1 is LNHDA and CDR2 is SQIVND in the germline V gene (reference sequence). Trimming pared 5 bases from V and 10 bases from J, leaving 21 bases between. The length of the CDR3 is 15 residues. This CDR3 reads CASSLLMEGGGEQFF. The DNA for the CDR3 is TGTGCCAGTAGTTTACTCATGGAGGGGGGCGGGGAGCAGTTCTTC.

This rearrangement joins TRBV27 to TRBJ2-1, with 7 bases aligning to TRBD2. CDR1 MNHEY and CDR2 SMNVEV come from the germline V gene (reference sequence). The CDR3 runs 14 residues. Trimming removed 8 bases from V and 0 bases from J; junction bases left unmatched: 4. The CDR3 loop is CASSRTSSYNEQFF. The CDR3 DNA reads TGTGCCAGCTCGAGGACTAGCTCCTACAATGAGCAGTTCTTC.

The chain carries TRBV6-5 and TRBJ2-5, with D possibly being TRBD1 (5 bases). The CDR3 is 15 residues long. Per germline, CDR1 MNHEY and CDR2 SVGAGI. Trimming pared 6 bases from V and 1 base from J, leaving 15 bases between. The CDR3 DNA reads as TGTGCCAGCAGATACACTGGGGCCACCCAAGAGACCCAGTACTTC. Translating it yields CASRYTGATQETQYF.

In the case of this clone: This could be a read error, since a much larger clone is one nucleotide away. The rearrangement joins TRBV2 to TRBJ2-1, with D maybe TRBD2 (6 bases). The CDR3 extends over 14 amino acids. Trimming shortened V by 8 bases and J by 8 bases, and 19 bases separated the two germline ends. The germline CDR1 and CDR2 sequences are SNHLY and FYNNEI. CDR3: CASDAGEAQYEQFF. CDR3 nucleotides: TGTGCCAGCGACGCCGGGGAGGCGCAATATGAGCAGTTCTTC.

The V call is TRBV10-3, the J call TRBJ2-1, with TRBD2 as a possible D gene (6 bases). With 9 bases removed from V and 3 bases from J, the gap between germline ends came to 15 bases. The CDR3 spans 14 residues. The germline V gene has CDR1 ENHRY and CDR2 SYGVKD. CDR3 sequence (DNA): TGTGCCATGGGCCGGGAGTCGGTCTACAATGAGCAGTTCTTC. Its translation: CAMGRESVYNEQFF.

The chain couples TRBV18 to TRBJ2-7; tentative D call: TRBD1 (6 bases). CDR1 KGHSH and CDR2 LQKENI come from the germline V gene. The CDR3 consists of 16 residues. Deletions cut 3 bases from V and 1 base from J, with 16 bases between. CDR3 protein: CASSPQAPQGSYEQYF. CDR3 sequence (DNA): TGTGCCAGCTCACCCCAAGCCCCACAGGGATCCTACGAGCAGTACTTC.

The gene calls are TRBV9 and TRBJ1-1; D unclear. With 2 bases removed from V and 3 bases from J, the gap between germline ends came to 11 bases. Germline lookup yields CDR1 SGDLS and CDR2 YYNGEE. This CDR3 has 14 amino acids. The DNA of the CDR3 is TGTGCCAGCAGCGTCAGCGGATTTGACACTGAAGCTTTCTTT. Translated: CASSVSGFDTEAFF.

This clone was seen only a few times. The sample has other DNA sequences that encode this CDR3 too. The CDR3 DNA reads TGTGCCAGCAGCCTTGAGAGCCAAGAGACCCAGTACTTC. Residues: CASSLESQETQYF. The J gene is TRBJ2-5, the V gene TRBV5-4; D is unclear. CDR3 size: 13 residues. Germline V gives CDR1 SGHNT, CDR2 YYREEE (reference sequence). V gave up 4 bases and J gave up 1 base, with 8 bases separating them.